The TCR beta chain described here comes from a study of T cell changes during pregnancy in multiple sclerosis. Assay: immunoSEQ multiplex PCR; the TCRdb copy retains only in-frame clones and omits some. In the table there are approximately 100,000 clones, about nine tenths of which are singletons. The CDR3 length is 13 residues. V lost 0 bases and J 4 bases, leaving 6 bases between the germline ends. Germline V gene data show CDR1 as LGHNA and CDR2 as YNFKEQ. This sequence joins TRBV4-2 and TRBJ1-2; D call uncertain. This TCR came from a female donor with multiple sclerosis, enrolled in a pregnancy study. Source: peripheral blood, taken after pregnancy. In DNA, the CDR3 is TGTGCCAGCAGCCAAGATACTCGCTATGGCTACACCTTC. Amino acids: CASSQDTRYGYTF.